These 30 T cell receptor beta chains originate from one sample sequenced in a study of early T cells in non-severe SARS-CoV-2 infection. TCRdb independently ran MiXCR on the 5' RACE reads; one entry per CDR3 protein. The sample lists 39,000 or so distinct CDR3 sequences, approximately 6% occurring once. The starting material was whole blood, obtained at baseline. These receptors were collected from an adult who was a healthcare worker with PCR-confirmed SARS-CoV-2 infection or an uninfected control (not recorded which).

This clonotype was detected many times. The chain carries TRBV7-9 and TRBJ2-5, with a weak D call TRBD2 (6 bases). Germline V lookup: CDR1 SEHNR, CDR2 FQNEAQ (reference sequence). The ends were cut back, 5 bases at V and 4 bases at J, with 11 bases in the middle. This CDR3 comprises 13 residues. The CDR3 region has the DNA TGTGCCAGCAGCCCCTCCGGGGGAGAGACCCAGTACTTC. Translated, it gives CASSPSGGETQYF.

This clonotype came up many times. The rearrangement uses TRBV15 and TRBJ2-2, with 8 bases identical to TRBD2. After removal of 0 bases from V and 6 bases from J, the junction contained 6 bases not matched to a gene. There are 16 residues in the CDR3. CDR1 and CDR2 from the germline V gene are LNHNV and YYDKDF (reference sequence). CDR3 residues: CATSRDLTRGAGELFF. The CDR3 bases are TGTGCCACCAGCAGAGATCTAACGCGGGGGGCCGGGGAGCTGTTTTTT.

This clonotype was picked up many times. The chain joins TRBV6-5 to TRBJ2-7, with 8 positions matching TRBD1. The J segment lost 4 bases and the V segment lost 2 bases, leaving 4 bases of the junction unmatched. CDR1 MNHEY and CDR2 SVGAGI come from the germline V gene. The CDR3 sequence is 14 residues long. The CDR3: CASSYTRGRYEQYF. CDR3 DNA sequence: TGTGCCAGCAGTTACACCAGGGGGCGGTACGAGCAGTACTTC.

This clonotype was observed a handful of times. The V gene is TRBV9, the J gene TRBJ2-7; either TRBD1 or TRBD2 may fit D (5 bases each). Looked up from germline, CDR1 is SGDLS and CDR2 is YYNGEE. Trimming pared 2 bases from V and 5 bases from J, leaving 11 bases between. This CDR3 spans 13 amino acids. The CDR3 nucleotides read TGTGCCAGCAGCGTTGGGACGGTCCACGAGCAGTACTTC. It codes for CASSVGTVHEQYF.

This clonotype was counted many times. The chain is built from TRBV29-1 and TRBJ2-5, with D perhaps TRBD1 (6 bases). V gave up 3 bases and J gave up 0 bases, with 23 bases separating them. Germline V gives CDR1 SQVTM, CDR2 ANQGSEA. The CDR3 runs 18 residues. CDR3 protein: CSVDSTGRGGVYQETQYF. CDR3 nucleotides: TGCAGCGTTGATTCCACGGGCAGGGGCGGAGTGTACCAAGAGACCCAGTACTTC.

In this sample, this clonotype turned up many times. The chain combines TRBV6-5 with TRBJ2-7; TRBD2 might be the D (6 bases). With 8 bases removed from V and 0 bases from J, the gap between germline ends came to 11 bases. Germline V gene lookup returns CDR1 MNHEY and CDR2 SVGAGI. The CDR3 has 13 amino acids. The chain's CDR3 is CASSGLDSYEQYF. In DNA form, the CDR3 reads TGTGCCAGCTCGGGACTGGACTCCTACGAGCAGTACTTC.

In this sample, this clonotype turned up many times. V gene TRBV13 combines with J gene TRBJ2-3, with D possibly TRBD2 on 6 matching bases. The germline gives CDR1 PRHDT, CDR2 FYEKMQ (reference sequence). Trimming took off 5 bases at V and 1 base at J, with 13 bases between the two ends. This CDR3 region has 15 residues. CDR3 in DNA: TGTGCCAGCAGCGCCCCCGGGACTCGCACAGATACGCAGTATTTT. Protein sequence: CASSAPGTRTDTQYF.

A few counts support this clonotype. V gene TRBV16 combines with J gene TRBJ2-1, with 11 bases matching TRBD1. Germline CDR1 reads KGHSY; CDR2 reads FQNENV. Losses at the gene ends were 10 bases for V and 3 bases for J; bases not matched to a gene: 8. The CDR3 spans 15 residues. The CDR3 DNA reads as TGTGCCACGGCTCCGGGGACAGGGGGCTACAATGAGCAGTTCTTC. Translated: CATAPGTGGYNEQFF.

This clonotype was counted at least ten times. The chain combines TRBV3-1 with TRBJ2-7, with 10 bases matching TRBD2. Germline values: CDR1 LGHDT, CDR2 YNNKEL (reference sequence). V lost 1 base and J lost 6; bases outside the gene matches: 12. The CDR3 is 17 amino acids. The CDR3 DNA sequence: TGTGCCAGCAGCCAAGTCGCTCTAGCGGGAGCCCGCCGCGAGCAGTACTTC. Translation gives CASSQVALAGARREQYF.

This clonotype was detected many times. This chain uses TRBV27 with TRBJ1-3; a weak D match, TRBD1 (5 bases). This CDR3 has 17 residues. The germline gives CDR1 MNHEY, CDR2 SMNVEV (reference sequence). V was pared by 4 bases and J by 5 bases, with 21 bases between. CDR3 protein: CASSSYTGQANRNTIYF. For the CDR3, the DNA is TGTGCCAGCAGTTCCTACACGGGGCAGGCAAATAGAAACACCATATATTTT.

This clonotype was seen at least ten times. This chain links TRBV2 with TRBJ2-5; 7 positions match TRBD1. The CDR3 covers 13 residues. Germline V lookup: CDR1 SNHLY, CDR2 FYNNEI. V shed 5 bases and J 6 bases; nucleotides not matched to a gene: 6. The CDR3 reads CASSTGERKTQYF. Here the CDR3 DNA reads TGTGCCAGCAGTACAGGGGAGCGGAAGACCCAGTACTTC.

CDR3 protein: CASKTGTLHQPQHF. The DNA for the CDR3 is TGTGCCAGCAAGACCGGGACCCTACATCAGCCCCAGCATTTT. The V gene is TRBV6-4, the J gene TRBJ1-5; a possible D gene is TRBD1 (5 bases). Per germline, CDR1 MRHNA and CDR2 SNTAGT. This CDR3 region has 14 residues. V lost 7 bases and J 5 bases, leaving 15 bases between the germline ends.

V is TRBV20-1 and J is TRBJ2-7, with 12 bases identical to TRBD2. J was trimmed by 4 bases and V by 5 bases; bases with no gene match: 9. CDR1 and CDR2 (germline): DFQATT, SNEGSKA (reference sequence). This CDR3 contains 15 residues. In DNA form, the CDR3 reads TGCAGTGCTGGACGGACTAGCGGGACCCTGTACGAGCAGTACTTC. Protein product: CSAGRTSGTLYEQYF.

This clonotype appeared a few times. The J gene is TRBJ2-3, the V gene TRBV18, with TRBD2 identical over 9 bases. This CDR3 has 14 residues. Germline lookup yields CDR1 KGHSH and CDR2 LQKENI. V shed 2 bases, J shed 4 bases, and the junction held 1 base outside the gene matches. CDR3 loop: CASSPAGGPDTQYF. CDR3 nucleotides: TGTGCCAGCTCACCAGCGGGGGGGCCAGATACGCAGTATTTT.

This clonotype has a count of ten or more. The chain recombines TRBV11-2 with TRBJ2-7, with 10 bases lining up with TRBD1. Germline V CDR1 and CDR2: SGHAT, FQNNGV. The V segment lost 5 bases and the J segment 4 bases; nucleotides outside the gene matches: 5. The CDR3 has 14 residues. The CDR3 spells CASSPRTGGYEQYF. In DNA form, the CDR3 reads TGTGCCAGCAGCCCTAGGACAGGGGGTTACGAGCAGTACTTC.

This clonotype was seen repeatedly, ten times or more. CDR3 nucleotide sequence: TGTGCCAGCGGAAGGGCAGGTGAAAAACTGTTTTTT. This translates into CASGRAGEKLFF. The gene calls are TRBV6-5 and TRBJ1-4; D not certain. The CDR3 is 12 amino acids. Trimming removed 8 bases at V and 7 bases at J, with 11 bases between. Germline assignment: CDR1 MNHEY and CDR2 SVGAGI.

The sample holds many counts of this clonotype. The genes are TRBV20-1 and TRBJ1-2, with 8 bases identical to TRBD1. The CDR3 spans 12 residues. Trimming at V came to 5 bases and at J to 6 bases, leaving 5 bases not matched to a gene. The germline CDR1 and CDR2 sequences are DFQATT and SNEGSKA (reference sequence). In nucleotides, the CDR3 is TGCAGTGCTCGTACAGGGGGTAATGGCTACACCTTC. Translated: CSARTGGNGYTF.

At least ten counts were recorded for this clonotype. The chain combines TRBV29-1 with TRBJ2-7; 9 nucleotides align to TRBD1. The CDR3 length is 14 residues. The V and J ends lost 7 bases and 7 bases, in that order; junction bases with no gene match: 14. CDR1 and CDR2 from the germline V gene are SQVTM and ANQGSEA. CDR3 region: CSACAWDRALEQYF. The CDR3 DNA is TGCAGCGCCTGCGCATGGGACAGGGCTTTAGAGCAGTACTTC.

There are many counts of this clonotype. The J gene is TRBJ2-3, the V gene TRBV15; 9 bases line up with TRBD2. The CDR3 consists of 15 residues. Germline assignment: CDR1 LNHNV and CDR2 YYDKDF (reference sequence). Germline trimming cut 5 bases from V and 5 bases from J; bases unmatched to any gene: 8. The CDR3 protein is CATSGPAGGIDTQYF. CDR3 DNA sequence: TGTGCCACCAGCGGCCCTGCGGGGGGGATAGATACGCAGTATTTT.

The genes are TRBV6-5 and TRBJ1-6, with unresolved D. This CDR3 region has 12 residues. CDR1 is MNHEY and CDR2 is SVGAGI in the germline V gene. V was shortened by 2 bases and J by 10 bases, with 6 bases between the two germline ends. CDR3 sequence reads: CASSYIGSPLHF. CDR3 DNA sequence: TGTGCCAGCAGTTACATCGGATCACCCCTCCACTTT.

This clonotype came up many times. The chain combines TRBV5-1 with TRBJ2-1; no firm D call. The V end was cut by 4 bases, the J end by 9 bases, with 11 bases between. This CDR3 spans 12 amino acids. Germline V CDR1 and CDR2: SGHRS, YFSETQ. Here the CDR3 reads CASSPDNGEQFF. CDR3 DNA: TGCGCCAGCAGCCCAGACAACGGTGAGCAGTTCTTC.

This clonotype was counted ten times or more. The chain couples TRBV30 to TRBJ1-5; D is undetermined. The germline V gene encodes CDR1 GTSNPN and CDR2 SVGIG (reference sequence). The CDR3 length is 13 residues. Trimming removed 1 base from V and 6 bases from J, with 10 bases in between. This CDR3 reads CAWSGRGGQPQHF. Here the CDR3 DNA reads TGTGCCTGGAGTGGTCGGGGTGGTCAGCCCCAGCATTTT.

The table lists this clonotype with many counts. V is TRBV5-1 and J is TRBJ1-1; D remains unclear. The CDR3 loop spans 15 amino acids. Per germline, CDR1 SGHRS and CDR2 YFSETQ. V was cut by 1 base and J by 3 bases, with 13 bases left in between. In DNA form, the CDR3 reads TGCGCCAGCAGCTTGATGTCGAGTTCGCACACTGAAGCTTTCTTT. Amino acid sequence: CASSLMSSSHTEAFF.

This clonotype was seen ten or more times. The gene calls are TRBV12-3 or TRBV12-4 and TRBJ2-7, with 9 nucleotides matching TRBD1. This CDR3 region has 17 residues. J gave up 6 bases and V 6 bases, and 18 bases lay outside the gene matches. The CDR3 here is CASSTTGGWLAASEQYF. The CDR3 coding sequence is TGTGCCAGCAGCACCACAGGGGGCTGGCTAGCGGCAAGCGAGCAGTACTTC.

This clonotype has a count of ten or more. The genes are TRBV7-2 and TRBJ2-7; TRBD1 matches 10 bases. Unmatched junction bases numbered 4, after V lost 0 bases and J lost 2 bases. There are 16 residues in the CDR3. Germline loops: CDR1 SGHTA, CDR2 FQGNSA. CDR3: CASSLAVGTGAYEQYF. In DNA form, the CDR3 reads TGTGCCAGCAGCTTAGCTGTGGGGACAGGGGCCTACGAGCAGTACTTC.

There are many counts of this clonotype. The genes are TRBV11-2 and TRBJ2-2; TRBD2 matches 8 bases. Trimming at V came to 1 base and at J to 5 bases, leaving 12 bases not matched to a gene. In germline, CDR1 is SGHAT, CDR2 FQNNGV. This CDR3 has 18 amino acids. In nucleotides, the CDR3 is TGTGCCAGCAGCTTAGTCAGTCAAGAGGCGGGAGGAACCGGGGAGCTGTTTTTT. This gives the protein CASSLVSQEAGGTGELFF.

The chain combines TRBV28 with TRBJ1-2; D perhaps matches TRBD1 (6 bases). V gave up 1 base and J gave up 7 bases, with 13 bases separating them. The CDR3 is 14 residues long. Germline lookup yields CDR1 MDHEN and CDR2 SYDVKM. Here the CDR3 DNA reads TGTGCCAGCAGTTTATTGGGGGCGGCGGTTGGCTACACCTTC. This translates into CASSLLGAAVGYTF.

This clonotype has a handful of counts. This sequence joins TRBV6-5 and TRBJ2-7; 10 bases line up with TRBD1. V trimming: 7 bases; J trimming: 4 bases; junction bases outside the gene matches: 4. CDR1 and CDR2 (germline): MNHEY, SVGAGI. The CDR3 consists of 13 residues. The CDR3 is CASTRDRGYEQYF. In nucleotides, the CDR3 is TGTGCCAGCACCCGGGACAGGGGATACGAGCAGTACTTC.

Many counts were recorded for this clonotype. The chain employs TRBV7-9 and TRBJ1-5, with 11 bases fitting TRBD1. Trimming removed 5 bases from V and 7 bases from J; junction bases left unmatched: 7. Per germline, CDR1 SEHNR and CDR2 FQNEAQ (reference sequence). The CDR3 length is 15 residues. Written as DNA, the CDR3 is TGTGCCAGCAGCCGCTGGGACAGGGGGAACCAGCCCCAGCATTTT. Translation: CASSRWDRGNQPQHF.

This sequence joins TRBV7-6 and TRBJ1-1; D uncertain. V was clipped by 2 bases and J by 3 bases, with 10 bases between them. This CDR3 comprises 14 residues. Germline CDR1 and CDR2: SGHVS and FNYEAQ. CDR3 sequence (DNA): TGTGCCAGCAGCTTAACGACCGGGGACACTGAAGCTTTCTTT. It specifies CASSLTTGDTEAFF.